These 4 T cell receptor beta chains came from one sample sequenced in a study of neurological immune-mediated disorders. TCRdb re-analysed the 5' RACE reads in MiXCR, keeping a single row per CDR3 protein. The sample lists 87,000 or so distinct CDR3 sequences; around 3.4% were seen once. Sequenced input: PBMCs. All receptors derive from a woman aged 45-65 years with multiple sclerosis.

This clonotype was seen ten or more times. The chain joins TRBV5-6 to TRBJ2-3; D not resolved. Germline assignment: CDR1 SGHDT and CDR2 YYEEEE. This CDR3 has 16 residues. V lost 0 bases, J lost 2 bases, and 13 bases lay in between. DNA of the CDR3: TGTGCCAGCAGCTTGGGTGGCAGGATTCTCACAGATACGCAGTATTTT. This encodes CASSLGGRILTDTQYF.

This clonotype was detected many times. The chain uses TRBV5-5 and TRBJ1-2, with a possible D match to TRBD1 (5 bases). Trimming stripped 0 bases from V and 7 bases from J, with 13 bases between. The germline gives CDR1 SGHKS, CDR2 YYEKEE (reference sequence). The CDR3 length is 14 residues. DNA of the CDR3: TGTGCCAGCAGCTTGGTGGATAAGGGGAGTGGCTACACCTTC. Encoded protein: CASSLVDKGSGYTF.

This clonotype showed up many times. The V gene is TRBV28, the J gene TRBJ2-3; D ambiguous. Germline CDR1 and CDR2: MDHEN and SYDVKM. The length of the CDR3 is 14 residues. The V and J ends lost 6 bases and 6 bases respectively, with 16 bases between them. The CDR3 DNA follows: TGTGCCAGCAGACCTGATGAGGATGGGGATACGCAGTATTTT. Protein sequence: CASRPDEDGDTQYF.

Ten or more counts support this clonotype. The rearrangement joins TRBV5-1 to TRBJ1-4, with TRBD1 as a possible D gene (6 bases). Germline-derived CDR1 and CDR2 are SGHRS and YFSETQ. Trimming took 2 bases from V and 5 from J, leaving 13 bases between them. This CDR3 is built from 15 residues. CDR3 nucleotides: TGCGCCAGCAGCTTTGTGGACAGATCGAATGAAAAACTGTTTTTT. This codes for CASSFVDRSNEKLFF.